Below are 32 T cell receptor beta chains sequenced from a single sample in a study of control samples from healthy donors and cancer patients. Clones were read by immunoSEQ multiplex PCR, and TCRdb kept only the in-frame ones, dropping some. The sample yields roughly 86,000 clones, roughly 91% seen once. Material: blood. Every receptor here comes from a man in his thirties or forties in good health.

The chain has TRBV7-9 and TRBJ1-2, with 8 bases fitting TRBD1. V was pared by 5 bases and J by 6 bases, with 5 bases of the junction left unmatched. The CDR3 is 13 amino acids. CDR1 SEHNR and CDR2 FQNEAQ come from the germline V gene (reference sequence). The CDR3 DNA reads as TGTGCCAGCAGCCCGGGACAGGCAGATGGCTACACCTTC. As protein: CASSPGQADGYTF.

As DNA, the CDR3 is TGTGCCATCAGTGAGTCGGGGACAGCGAACACCGGGGAGCTGTTTTTT. Translating it yields CAISESGTANTGELFF. The gene calls are TRBV10-3 and TRBJ2-2, with 7 bases matching TRBD1. V shed 0 bases and J 0 bases; nucleotides not matched to a gene: 1. CDR1 and CDR2 (germline): ENHRY, SYGVKD. The CDR3 length is 16 residues.

The CDR3 protein is CASSTGQNTEAFF. CDR3 sequence (DNA): TGTGCCAGCTCAACTGGACAGAACACTGAAGCTTTCTTT. The chain uses TRBV18 and TRBJ1-1, with D maybe TRBD1 (5 bases). The ends were cut back, 5 bases at V and 1 base at J, with 8 bases in the middle. This CDR3 comprises 13 residues. Germline CDR1 reads KGHSH; CDR2 reads LQKENI. Based on the CDR3 plus reference TRBV18 and TRBJ1-1, the full variable domain is NAGVMQNPRHLVRRRGQEARLRCSPMKGHSHVYWYRQLPEEGLKFMVYLQKENIIDESGMPKERFSAEFPKEGPSILRIQQVVRGDSAAYFCASSTGQNTEAFFGQGTRLTVV.

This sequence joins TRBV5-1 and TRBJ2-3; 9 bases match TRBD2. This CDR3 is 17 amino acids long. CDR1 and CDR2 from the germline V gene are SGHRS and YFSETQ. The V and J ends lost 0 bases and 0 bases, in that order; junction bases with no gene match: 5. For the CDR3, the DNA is TGCGCCAGCAGCTTGGCCACAACTAGCGGGAGCACAGATACGCAGTATTTT. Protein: CASSLATTSGSTDTQYF. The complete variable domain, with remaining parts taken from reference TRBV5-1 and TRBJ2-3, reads KAGVTQTPRYLIKTRGQQVTLSCSPISGHRSVSWYQQTPGQGLQFLFEYFSETQRNKGNFPGRFSGRQFSNSRSEMNVSTLELGDSALYLCASSLATTSGSTDTQYFGPGTRLTVL.

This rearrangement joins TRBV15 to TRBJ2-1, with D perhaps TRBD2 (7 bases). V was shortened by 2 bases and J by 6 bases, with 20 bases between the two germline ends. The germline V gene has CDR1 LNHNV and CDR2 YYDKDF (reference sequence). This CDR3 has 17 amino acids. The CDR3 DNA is TGTGCCACCAGCAGACCATCGGGGGGCCAATGGGTCAATGAGCAGTTCTTC. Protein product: CATSRPSGGQWVNEQFF.

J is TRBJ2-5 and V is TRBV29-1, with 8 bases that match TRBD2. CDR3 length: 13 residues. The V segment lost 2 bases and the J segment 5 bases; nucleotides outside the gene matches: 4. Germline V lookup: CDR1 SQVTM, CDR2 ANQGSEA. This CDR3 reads CSVETGGRETQYF. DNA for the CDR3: TGCAGCGTTGAAACGGGGGGGCGGGAGACCCAGTACTTC.

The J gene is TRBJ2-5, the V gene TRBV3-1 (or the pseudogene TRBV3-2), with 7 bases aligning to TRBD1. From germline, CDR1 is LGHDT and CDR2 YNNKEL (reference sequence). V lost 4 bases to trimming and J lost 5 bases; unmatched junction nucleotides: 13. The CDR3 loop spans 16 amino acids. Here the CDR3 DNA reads TGTGCCAGCAGCCCCCCGCCACAGGGGCTAGAGGAGACCCAGTACTTC. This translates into CASSPPPQGLEETQYF.

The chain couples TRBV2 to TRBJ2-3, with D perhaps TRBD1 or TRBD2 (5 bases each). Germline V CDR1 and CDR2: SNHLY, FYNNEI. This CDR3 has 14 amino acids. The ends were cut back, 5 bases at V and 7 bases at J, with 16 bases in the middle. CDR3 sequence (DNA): TGTGCCAGCAGTCTTGGGGGTGGGACGAATACGCAGTATTTT. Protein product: CASSLGGGTNTQYF.

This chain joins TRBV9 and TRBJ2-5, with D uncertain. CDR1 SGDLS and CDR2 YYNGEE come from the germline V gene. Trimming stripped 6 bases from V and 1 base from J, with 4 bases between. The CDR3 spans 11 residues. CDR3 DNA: TGTGCCAGCACCTTCCAAGAGACCCAGTACTTC. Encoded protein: CASTFQETQYF. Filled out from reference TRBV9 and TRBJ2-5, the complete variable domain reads DSGVTQTPKHLITATGQRVTLRCSPRSGDLSVYWYQQSLDQGLQFLIQYYNGEERAKGNILERFSAQQFPDLHSELNLSSLELGDSALYFCASTFQETQYFGPGTRLLVL.

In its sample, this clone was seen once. The CDR3 coding sequence is TGTGCCAGCAGCTCCTCCGGGACAGGGGACAGTCAGCCCCAGCATTTT. This sequence encodes CASSSSGTGDSQPQHF. V usage is TRBV5-6 and J usage is TRBJ1-5; 10 nucleotides match TRBD1. Trimming removed 3 bases from V and 6 bases from J; junction bases left unmatched: 9. The CDR3 covers 16 residues. The germline V gene has CDR1 SGHDT and CDR2 YYEEEE.

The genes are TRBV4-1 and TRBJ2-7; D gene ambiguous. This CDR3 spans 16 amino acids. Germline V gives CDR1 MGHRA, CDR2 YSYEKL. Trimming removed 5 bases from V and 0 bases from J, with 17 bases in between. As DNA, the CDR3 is TGCGCCAGCAGCGTCGGGCGAGGCGAAGGCTCCTACGAGCAGTACTTC. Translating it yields CASSVGRGEGSYEQYF.

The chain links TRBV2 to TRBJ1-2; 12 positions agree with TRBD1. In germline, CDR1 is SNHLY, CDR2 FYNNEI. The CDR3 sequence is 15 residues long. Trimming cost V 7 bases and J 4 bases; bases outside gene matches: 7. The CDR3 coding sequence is TGTGCCAGCATCCTAGGGACAGGGGGCGGCTATGGCTACACCTTC. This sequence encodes CASILGTGGGYGYTF. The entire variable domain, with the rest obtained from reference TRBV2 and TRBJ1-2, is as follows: EPEVTQTPSHQVTQMGQEVILRCVPISNHLYFYWYRQILGQKVEFLVSFYNNEISEKSEIFDDQFSVERPDGSNFTLKIRSTKLEDSAMYFCASILGTGGGYGYTFGSGTRLTVV.

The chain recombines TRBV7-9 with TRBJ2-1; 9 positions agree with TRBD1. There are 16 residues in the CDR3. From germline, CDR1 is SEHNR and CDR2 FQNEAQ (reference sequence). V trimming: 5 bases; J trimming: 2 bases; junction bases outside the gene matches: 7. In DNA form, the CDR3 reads TGTGCCAGCAGCACCGAGGGACAGGGAACCTACAATGAGCAGTTCTTC. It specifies CASSTEGQGTYNEQFF.

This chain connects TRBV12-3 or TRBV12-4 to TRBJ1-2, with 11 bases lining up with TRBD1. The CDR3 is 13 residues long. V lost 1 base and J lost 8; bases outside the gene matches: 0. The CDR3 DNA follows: TGTGCCAGCAGTTTAGGGACAGGGGGCGGCTACACCTTC. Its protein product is CASSLGTGGGYTF.

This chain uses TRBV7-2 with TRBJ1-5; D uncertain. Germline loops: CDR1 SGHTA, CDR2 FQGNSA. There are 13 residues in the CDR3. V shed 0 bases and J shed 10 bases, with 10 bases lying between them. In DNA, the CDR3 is TGTGCCAGCAGCTTAGCGCAAGTAGGACCCCAGCATTTT. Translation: CASSLAQVGPQHF. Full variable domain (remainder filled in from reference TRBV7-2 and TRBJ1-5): GAGVSQSPSNKVTEKGKDVELRCDPISGHTALYWYRQSLGQGLEFLIYFQGNSAPDKSGLPSDRFSAERTGGSVSTLTIQRTQQEDSAVYLCASSLAQVGPQHFGDGTRLSIL.

CDR3 residues: CATRRDKGEQYF. The CDR3 DNA follows: TGCGCCACCCGGAGGGACAAGGGCGAGCAGTACTTC. V is TRBV10-1 and J is TRBJ2-7, with D perhaps matching TRBD1 or TRBD2 (6 bases each). V was cut by 10 bases and J by 6 bases, with 16 bases left in between. The CDR3 is 12 amino acids. Germline assignment: CDR1 WNHNN and CDR2 SYGVQD (reference sequence).

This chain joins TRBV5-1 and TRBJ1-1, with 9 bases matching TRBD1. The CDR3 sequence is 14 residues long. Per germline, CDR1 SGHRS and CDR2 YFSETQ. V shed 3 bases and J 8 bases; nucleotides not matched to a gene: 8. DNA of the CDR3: TGCGCCAGCAGCTCGCCGGGACAGGGAACAGAAGCTTTCTTT. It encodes CASSSPGQGTEAFF.

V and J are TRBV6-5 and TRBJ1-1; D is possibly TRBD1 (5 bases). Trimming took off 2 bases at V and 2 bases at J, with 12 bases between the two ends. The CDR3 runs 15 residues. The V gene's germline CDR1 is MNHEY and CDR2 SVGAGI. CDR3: CASSYGGYSNTEAFF. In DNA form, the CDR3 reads TGTGCCAGCAGTTACGGGGGGTACTCTAACACTGAAGCTTTCTTT.

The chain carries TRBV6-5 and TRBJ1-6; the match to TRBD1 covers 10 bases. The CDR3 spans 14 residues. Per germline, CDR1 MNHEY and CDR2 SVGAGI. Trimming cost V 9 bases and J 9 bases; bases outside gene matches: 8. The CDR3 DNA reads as TGTGCCAGTATCCGGGACAGGGGTCCTTCACCCCTCCACTTT. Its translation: CASIRDRGPSPLHF.

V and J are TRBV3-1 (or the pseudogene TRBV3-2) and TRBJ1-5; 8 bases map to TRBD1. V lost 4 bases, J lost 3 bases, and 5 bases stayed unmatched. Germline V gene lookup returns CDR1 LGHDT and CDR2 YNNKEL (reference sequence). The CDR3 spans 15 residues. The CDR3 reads CASSPTGGDNQPQHF. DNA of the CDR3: TGTGCCAGCAGCCCCACAGGGGGAGACAATCAGCCCCAGCATTTT.

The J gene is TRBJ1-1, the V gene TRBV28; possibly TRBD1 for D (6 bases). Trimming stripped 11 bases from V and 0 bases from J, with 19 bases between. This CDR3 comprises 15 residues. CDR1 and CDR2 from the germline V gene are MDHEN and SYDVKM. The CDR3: CAYTAGGGMNTEAFF. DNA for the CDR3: TGTGCCTACACAGCGGGCGGGGGCATGAACACTGAAGCTTTCTTT.

The CDR3, as DNA: TGTGCCACCAGCAGGGGGGGAGTGGTTGGTGAAAAACTGTTTTTT. Protein sequence: CATSRGGVVGEKLFF. The chain links TRBV15 to TRBJ1-4; perhaps TRBD1 as D (5 bases). Germline CDR1 and CDR2: LNHNV and YYDKDF (reference sequence). Between the trimmed V and J ends, which lost 3 bases and 7 bases, there was a span of 15 bases. CDR3 length: 15 residues.

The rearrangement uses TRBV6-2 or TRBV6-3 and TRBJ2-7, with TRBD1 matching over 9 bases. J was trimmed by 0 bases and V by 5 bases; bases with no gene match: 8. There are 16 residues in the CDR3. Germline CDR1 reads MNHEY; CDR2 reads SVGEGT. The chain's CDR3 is CASSPGQGELSYEQYF. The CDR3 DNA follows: TGTGCCAGCAGTCCGGGACAGGGTGAACTCTCCTACGAGCAGTACTTC.

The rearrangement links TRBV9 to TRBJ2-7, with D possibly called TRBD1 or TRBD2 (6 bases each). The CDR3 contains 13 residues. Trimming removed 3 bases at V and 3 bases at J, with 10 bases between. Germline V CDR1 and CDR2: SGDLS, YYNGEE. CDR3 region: CASSAGALYEQYF. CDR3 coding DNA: TGTGCCAGCAGCGCGGGGGCTCTCTACGAGCAGTACTTC.

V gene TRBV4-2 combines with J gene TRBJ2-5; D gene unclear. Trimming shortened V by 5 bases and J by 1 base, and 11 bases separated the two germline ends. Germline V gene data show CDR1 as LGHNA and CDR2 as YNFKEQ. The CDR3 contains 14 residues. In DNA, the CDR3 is TGTGCCAGCAGCTACGGACCAGTCCAAGAGACCCAGTACTTC. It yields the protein CASSYGPVQETQYF.

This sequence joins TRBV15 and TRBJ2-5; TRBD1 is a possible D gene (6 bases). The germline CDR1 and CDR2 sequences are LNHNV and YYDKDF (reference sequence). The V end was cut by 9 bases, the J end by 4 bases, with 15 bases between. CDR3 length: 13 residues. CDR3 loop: CATSGHGGETQYF. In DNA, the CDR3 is TGTGCCACATCGGGACATGGAGGAGAGACCCAGTACTTC.

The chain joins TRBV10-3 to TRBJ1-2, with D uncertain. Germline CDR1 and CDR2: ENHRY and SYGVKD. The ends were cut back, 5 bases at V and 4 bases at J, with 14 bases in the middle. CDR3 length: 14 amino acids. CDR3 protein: CAISFSGLFYGYTF. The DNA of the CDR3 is TGTGCCATCAGTTTTTCCGGCCTGTTCTATGGCTACACCTTC.

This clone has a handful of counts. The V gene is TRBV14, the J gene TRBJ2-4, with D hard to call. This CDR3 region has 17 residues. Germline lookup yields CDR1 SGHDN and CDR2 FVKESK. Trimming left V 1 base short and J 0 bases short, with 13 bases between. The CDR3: CASSQAFPGSAKNIQYF. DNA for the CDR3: TGTGCCAGCAGCCAAGCTTTCCCAGGATCAGCCAAAAACATTCAGTACTTC.

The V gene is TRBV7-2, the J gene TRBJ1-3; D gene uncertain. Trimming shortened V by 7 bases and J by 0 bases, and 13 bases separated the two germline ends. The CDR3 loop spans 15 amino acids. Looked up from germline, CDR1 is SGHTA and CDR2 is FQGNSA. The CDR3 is CASTNARSSGNTIYF. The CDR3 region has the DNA TGTGCCAGCACCAACGCACGGTCCTCTGGAAACACCATATATTTT.

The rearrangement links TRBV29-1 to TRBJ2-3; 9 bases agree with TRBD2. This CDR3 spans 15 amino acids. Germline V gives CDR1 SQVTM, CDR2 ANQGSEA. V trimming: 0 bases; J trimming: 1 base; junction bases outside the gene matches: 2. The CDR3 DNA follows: TGCAGCGTTGAAGAGGCTAGCGGGGGCACAGATACGCAGTATTTT. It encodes CSVEEASGGTDTQYF.

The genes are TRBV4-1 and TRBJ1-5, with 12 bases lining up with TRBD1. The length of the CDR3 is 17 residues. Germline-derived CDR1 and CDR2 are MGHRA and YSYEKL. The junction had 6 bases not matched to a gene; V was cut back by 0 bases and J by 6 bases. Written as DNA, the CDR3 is TGCGCCAGCAGCCAAGACGGGGGACAGGGGGCAGGTCAGCCCCAGCATTTT. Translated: CASSQDGGQGAGQPQHF.

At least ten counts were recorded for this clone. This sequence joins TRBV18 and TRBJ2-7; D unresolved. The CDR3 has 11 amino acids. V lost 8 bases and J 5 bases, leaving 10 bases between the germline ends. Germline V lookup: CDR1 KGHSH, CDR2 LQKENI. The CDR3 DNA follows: TGTGCCAGCCAAACAGCCCACGAGCAGTACTTC. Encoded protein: CASQTAHEQYF.